The 7 T cell receptor beta chains below were found in one sample sequenced in a study of blood T cell repertoires in COVID-19 (dated by TCRdb to 2019 to 2021). Libraries came from the immunoSEQ multiplex PCR assay. TCRdb carries this immuneACCESS record with in-frame sequences only. Its versions omit some clonotypes, under half of them owing to an unresolved V gene in the studies checked, with the rest unexplained. The sample has about 210,000 clones on record, about 87% of them singletons. Together, the top ten hold roughly 1.2% of the sample. Sequencing was performed on PBMCs or T cells enriched from blood (not recorded which). These receptors originate from a man younger than 40 who had recovered from COVID-19.

The chain employs TRBV5-6 and TRBJ1-1; 8 nucleotides agree with TRBD1. With V trimmed by 4 bases and J by 0 bases, 11 bases remained unmatched. Germline values: CDR1 SGHDT, CDR2 YYEEEE. The CDR3 covers 17 residues. CDR3: CASSGGTGGFLNTEAFF. The CDR3 DNA sequence: TGTGCCAGCAGCGGGGGGACAGGAGGATTCCTGAACACTGAAGCTTTCTTT.

This chain connects TRBV20-1 to TRBJ1-2; D unresolved. In germline, CDR1 is DFQATT, CDR2 SNEGSKA (reference sequence). The CDR3 runs to 10 residues. This CDR3 reads CTTEDWGYTF. The CDR3 DNA reads as TGCACCACGGAGGATTGGGGCTACACCTTC.

V is TRBV19 and J is TRBJ1-4; 7 bases map to TRBD1. This CDR3 comprises 14 residues. The V and J ends lost 5 bases and 7 bases, in that order; junction bases with no gene match: 7. Looked up from germline, CDR1 is LNHDA and CDR2 is SQIVND (reference sequence). Here the CDR3 reads CASSSRGSGEKLFF. The DNA for the CDR3 is TGTGCCAGTAGTTCCAGGGGGAGCGGTGAAAAACTGTTTTTT.

This clone occurred once. CDR3 sequence: CASSLYGGEAFF. Written as DNA, the CDR3 is TGTGCCAGCAGTTTATACGGGGGTGAAGCTTTCTTT. The genes are TRBV27 and TRBJ1-1, with TRBD1 as a possible D gene (5 bases). The CDR3 runs 12 residues. CDR1 is MNHEY, CDR2 SMNVEV, per germline (reference sequence). V lost 1 base to trimming and J lost 7 bases, with 7 bases between them.

This clone was seen a handful of times. This chain joins TRBV4-1 and TRBJ1-1; tentatively, D is TRBD1 (6 bases). Between the trimmed V and J ends, which lost 1 base and 1 base, there was a span of 13 bases. Per the germline V gene, CDR1 is MGHRA and CDR2 is YSYEKL. There are 16 residues in the CDR3. CDR3 coding DNA: TGCGCCAGCAGCCAAGTAGCCACGACAGGGAACACTGAAGCTTTCTTT. Translation gives CASSQVATTGNTEAFF.

The J gene is TRBJ2-7, the V gene TRBV6-2 or TRBV6-3, with a tentative D call TRBD2 (6 bases). The V and J ends lost 2 bases and 6 bases respectively, with 11 bases between them. This CDR3 has 13 amino acids. Looked up from germline, CDR1 is MNHEY and CDR2 is SVGEGT. The CDR3 coding sequence is TGTGCCAGCAGTTACGGGGGAGGACGCGAGCAGTACTTC. The encoded protein is CASSYGGGREQYF.

The CDR3 is CASSPPLRQGILAAIGYTF. The DNA of the CDR3 is TGTGCCAGCTCACCACCGTTGAGACAGGGTATTCTCGCCGCTATTGGCTACACCTTC. The chain is built from TRBV18 and TRBJ1-2, with TRBD1 identical over 7 bases. Germline V CDR1 and CDR2: KGHSH, LQKENI. J lost 7 bases, V lost 0 bases, and 20 bases had no gene match. The CDR3 extends over 19 amino acids.